This TCR beta chain was obtained from a study of CD8+ T cells in alopecia areata. The ends were cut back, 7 bases at V and 4 bases at J, with 14 bases in the middle. Germline V lookup: CDR1 SQVTM, CDR2 ANQGSEA. The CDR3 is 12 residues long. Treatment in this sample: oral pan-JAK inhibitor, 5-10 mg twice daily. Lesional scalp punch biopsies and peripheral blood came from alopecia areata patients. Both CD4+ and CD8+ T cells were separated by sorting PBMCs. Reverse transcribed after extraction, RNA yielded cDNA as the sequencing template. TCRdb keeps only in-frame clones here, not all; method: immunoSEQ multiplex PCR. The sample has 80,000 to 95,000 clones, around 44% seen once.

Material: CD8+ T cells sorted from blood, obtained at week 24, from a patient treated with tofacitinib. The clonotype was recovered from a human donor with alopecia areata. The gene calls are TRBV29-1 and TRBJ2-7; D is possibly TRBD1 (5 bases). CDR3 coding DNA: TGCAGCGCACGACAGATGGGATACGAGCAGTACTTC. Translated: CSARQMGYEQYF.